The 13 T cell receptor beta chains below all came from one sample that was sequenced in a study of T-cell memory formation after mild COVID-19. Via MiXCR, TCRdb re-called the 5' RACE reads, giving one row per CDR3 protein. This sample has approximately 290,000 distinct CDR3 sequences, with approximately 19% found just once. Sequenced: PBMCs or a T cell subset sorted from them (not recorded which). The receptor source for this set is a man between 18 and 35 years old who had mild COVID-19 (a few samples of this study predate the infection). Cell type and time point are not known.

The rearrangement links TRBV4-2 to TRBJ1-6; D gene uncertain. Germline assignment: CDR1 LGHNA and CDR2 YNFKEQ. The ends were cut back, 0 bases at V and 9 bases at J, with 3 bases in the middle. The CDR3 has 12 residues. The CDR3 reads CASSQERSPLHF. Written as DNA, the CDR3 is TGTGCCAGCAGCCAAGAGCGTTCACCCCTCCACTTT.

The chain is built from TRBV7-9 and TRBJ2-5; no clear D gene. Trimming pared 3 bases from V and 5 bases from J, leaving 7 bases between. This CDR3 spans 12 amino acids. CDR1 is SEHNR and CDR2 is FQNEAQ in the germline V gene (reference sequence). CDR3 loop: CASSFYGETQYF. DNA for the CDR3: TGTGCCAGCAGCTTCTACGGGGAGACCCAGTACTTC.

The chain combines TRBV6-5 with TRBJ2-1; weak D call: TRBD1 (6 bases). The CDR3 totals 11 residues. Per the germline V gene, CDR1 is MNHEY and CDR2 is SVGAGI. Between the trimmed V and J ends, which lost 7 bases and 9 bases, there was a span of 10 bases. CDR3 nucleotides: TGTGCCAGCAACCAGGGGTTTGAGCAGTTCTTC. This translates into CASNQGFEQFF.

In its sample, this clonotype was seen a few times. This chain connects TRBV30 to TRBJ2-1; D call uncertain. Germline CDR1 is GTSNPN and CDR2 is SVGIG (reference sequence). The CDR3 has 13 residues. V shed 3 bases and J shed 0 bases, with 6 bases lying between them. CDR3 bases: TGTGCCTGGAGGTTGGGCTCCTACAATGAGCAGTTCTTC. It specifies CAWRLGSYNEQFF.

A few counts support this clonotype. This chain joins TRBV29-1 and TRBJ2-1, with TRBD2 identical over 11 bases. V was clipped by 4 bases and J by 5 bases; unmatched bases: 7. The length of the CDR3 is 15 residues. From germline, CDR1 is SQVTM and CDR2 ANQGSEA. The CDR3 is CSVGLRLAGHNEQFF. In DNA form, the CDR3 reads TGCAGCGTTGGGTTACGACTAGCGGGGCACAATGAGCAGTTCTTC.

This chain's CDR3 is CASSRPGTGLGANVLTF. The CDR3 bases are TGTGCCAGCAGCCGTCCCGGGACAGGGTTGGGGGCCAACGTCCTGACTTTC. The J gene is TRBJ2-6, the V gene TRBV7-9; 9 positions agree with TRBD1. J lost 4 bases, V lost 5 bases, and 9 bases had no gene match. The germline V gene has CDR1 SEHNR and CDR2 FQNEAQ (reference sequence). The CDR3 length is 17 residues.

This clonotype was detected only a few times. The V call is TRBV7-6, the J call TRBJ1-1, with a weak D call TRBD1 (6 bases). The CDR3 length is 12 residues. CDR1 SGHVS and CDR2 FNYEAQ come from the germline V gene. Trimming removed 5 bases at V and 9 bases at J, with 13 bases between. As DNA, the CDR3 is TGTGCCAGCAGCCTCACAGGGCTGCAAGCTTTCTTT. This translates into CASSLTGLQAFF.

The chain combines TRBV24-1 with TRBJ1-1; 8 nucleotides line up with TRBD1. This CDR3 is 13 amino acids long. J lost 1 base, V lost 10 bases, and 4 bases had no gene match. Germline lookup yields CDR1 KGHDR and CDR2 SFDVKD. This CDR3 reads CATDRGENTEAFF. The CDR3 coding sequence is TGTGCCACTGACAGGGGCGAGAACACTGAAGCTTTCTTT.

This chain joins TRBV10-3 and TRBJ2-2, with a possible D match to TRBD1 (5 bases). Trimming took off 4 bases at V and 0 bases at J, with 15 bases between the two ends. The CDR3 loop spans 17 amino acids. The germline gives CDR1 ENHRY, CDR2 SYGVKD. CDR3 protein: CAISGGPSGSNTGELFF. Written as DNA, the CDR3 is TGTGCCATCAGTGGAGGCCCCTCAGGGTCGAACACCGGGGAGCTGTTTTTT.

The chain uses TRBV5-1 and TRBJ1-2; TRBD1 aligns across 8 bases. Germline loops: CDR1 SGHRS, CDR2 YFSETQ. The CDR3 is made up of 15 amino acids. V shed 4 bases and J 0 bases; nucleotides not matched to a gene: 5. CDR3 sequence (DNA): TGCGCCAGCAGCCCGGACAGGGCCTCTAACTATGGCTACACCTTC. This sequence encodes CASSPDRASNYGYTF.

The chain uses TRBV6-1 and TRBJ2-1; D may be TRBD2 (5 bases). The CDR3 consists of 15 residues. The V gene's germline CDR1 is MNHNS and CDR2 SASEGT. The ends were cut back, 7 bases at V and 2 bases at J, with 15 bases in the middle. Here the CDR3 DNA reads TGTGCCAGCACTAGGGCGGGTATTGCCTACAATGAGCAGTTCTTC. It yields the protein CASTRAGIAYNEQFF.

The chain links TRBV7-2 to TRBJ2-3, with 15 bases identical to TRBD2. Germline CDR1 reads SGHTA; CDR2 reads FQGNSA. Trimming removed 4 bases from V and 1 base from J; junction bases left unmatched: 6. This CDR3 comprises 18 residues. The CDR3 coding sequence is TGTGCCAGCAGCTCCTGGACTAGCGGGGGGGGAGGCACAGATACGCAGTATTTT. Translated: CASSSWTSGGGGTDTQYF.

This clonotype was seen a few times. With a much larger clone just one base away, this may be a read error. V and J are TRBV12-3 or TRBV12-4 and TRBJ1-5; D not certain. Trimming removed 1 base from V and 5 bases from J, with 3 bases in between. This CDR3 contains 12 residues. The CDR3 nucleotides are TGTGCCAGCAGTTTAGAGGATCAGCCCCAGCATTTT. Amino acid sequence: CASSLEDQPQHF.